Included here is one T cell receptor (beta chain) sequence, with context. In its sample, this clonotype was seen many times. Its antigen is unknown. No quality values exist for individual bases; no much larger clone is one base distant. The germline V gene provides CDR1 MGHDK and CDR2 SYGVNS. The CDR3 measures 17 amino acids from cysteine to phenylalanine. Of all the DNA, just the CDR3 is kept, 51 bases in frame from base 1. Clipping removes 4 bases from V and 12 bases from J, with 20 as the unmatched junction base count. The library came from RACE. The sequencer was a NextSeq 500. Library preparation attached unique molecular identifiers to individual cDNA molecules for quantitative, reproducible TCR counting. Both TCR alpha and TCR beta chains were sequenced from each blood RNA sample. Concerning the study's data processing: The median number of TCRs per sample was 85,000 to 100,000, ranging from 23,224 to 690,600. V, J and CDR3 annotation of the TCR reads was carried out using the Decombinator software suite. To make PS versus PT1 abundance plots, every sample was subsampled to the same number of TCRs (28,000). TCRs were defined as expanded if absent before sensitization and observed at least eight times at the 2-week time point. The raw public data were reprocessed by TCRdb itself: fastp quality trimming at Q25, MiXCR clonotype calling, in-frame beta chains only. Each entry is one CDR3 protein sequence, shown with its most common DNA and genes. The V and J calls and clone size are TCRdb's, not the authors'. Recorded for this sample are 380,000 or so distinct CDR3 sequences; around 5.5% of them occurred a single time. About 8.2% of the sample lies in the top ten.

These data come from a study of human T cells and chemical hapten exposure (dated by TCRdb to the early 2020s). Regarding the study in general: For sensitization, 2% DPC in acetone was applied to a 2 cm by 2 cm area of upper inner arm skin. Throughout the study period of 20 to 25 weeks, patients also received therapeutic DPC doses to the scalp every week. Patch tests used Finn chambers with 0.01% DPC on the upper back, scored after 6 days by International Contact Dermatitis Research Group standards. The mostly female patient cohort included alopecia areata with under or over 50% scalp involvement, alopecia totalis and alopecia universalis. The libraries were sequenced as a pool, and the TCR yield per sample differed mostly because of small variations in library volumes within the pool. This study followed changes in the peripheral blood TCR repertoire in vivo during primary and secondary sensitization of alopecia patients to the hapten diphenylcyclopropenone (DPC). Blood was sampled from patients pre-sensitization (week 0) and at 2, 6 and about 24 weeks after DPC sensitization. About 29 alopecia patients gave blood for TCR sequencing at one to four time points (pre-sensitization, 2, 6 and 24 weeks).

The sample's time point label, decoded: pre-sensitization, week 0. This sample's treatment or condition label indicates: therapeutic diphenylcyclopropenone sensitization with weekly scalp DPC. Blood at each patch-test visit was drawn before the patch test was applied. To be eligible, patients had to be aged 18 to 70, diagnosed with alopecia and judged suitable for DPC therapy, while pregnant patients were excluded. Total RNA was isolated from unfractionated whole blood collected in Tempus Blood RNA tubes. Overall study outcomes, separate from this receptor: Significantly more large CDR3 similarity clusters were formed by expanded TCRs than by pre-sensitization or healthy control sets, consistent with antigen-driven responses. Patch test score correlated positively with the number of PT1 expanded TCRs, reaching significance at thresholds 8, 16 and 32 but not at 4. After repeated subsampling, changes were observed in the strength of the expansion versus patch-test correlation and in the threshold at which the correlation became significant. Because every patient had alopecia, a presumed autoimmune disease, the patients' immune response might differ from that of healthy individuals. No change with DPC sensitization was found in the number of TCRs above 1 in 1000 frequency, and no evidence of global repertoire structure alterations was found.

The sequence derives from a woman aged 18-29 years with alopecia areata. Some clones in this sample may be carry-over from other donors' samples. The chain joins TRBV25-1 to TRBJ2-1, with TRBD1 identical over 8 junction bases. The sequences come from whole blood, collected in connection with sensitization to the hapten diphenylcyclopropenone (DPC). The nucleotides read TGTGCCAGCAGTGCATCACCCGGGACAGGCATCGGGCTGGGGCAGTTCTTC. Its translation reads: CASSASPGTGIGLGQFF.